One and the same sample provided the 27 T cell receptor beta chains below, sequenced in a study of CD8 T cells in ankylosing spondylitis. TCRdb reprocessed the 5' RACE reads with MiXCR, giving one entry per CDR3 protein. The data hold under 150,000 distinct CDR3 sequences, with about an eighth observed a single time. The sample taken for sequencing was blood, either unsorted or a sorted T cell fraction (not recorded which). The receptors come from a female donor with ankylosing spondylitis or in good health (not recorded which).

There are a few counts of this clonotype. J is TRBJ2-5 and V is TRBV11-2; 7 nucleotides align to TRBD2. The J segment lost 6 bases and the V segment lost 3 bases, leaving 10 bases of the junction unmatched. Germline loops: CDR1 SGHAT, CDR2 FQNNGV. There are 15 residues in the CDR3. CDR3 residues: CASSLGGFIDQTQYF. In nucleotides, the CDR3 is TGTGCCAGCAGCTTGGGGGGGTTTATTGACCAGACCCAGTACTTC. The full variable domain, completed using reference TRBV11-2 and TRBJ2-5, is EAGVAQSPRYKIIEKRQSVAFWCNPISGHATLYWYQQILGQGPKLLIQFQNNGVVDDSQLPKDRFSAERLKGVDSTLKIQPAKLEDSAVYLCASSLGGFIDQTQYFGPGTRLLVL.

The chain carries TRBV5-1 and TRBJ2-7, with D possibly matching TRBD2 (6 bases). The CDR3 contains 15 residues. Deletions cut 0 bases from V and 4 bases from J, with 14 bases between. Germline V lookup: CDR1 SGHRS, CDR2 YFSETQ. In nucleotides, the CDR3 is TGCGCCAGCAGCTTGGATCTGGGGAGGACTTACGAGCAGTACTTC. Protein product: CASSLDLGRTYEQYF.

At least ten counts were recorded for this clonotype. The J gene is TRBJ1-5, the V gene TRBV6-1; 7 bases agree with TRBD1. The CDR3 has 14 residues. The ends lost 6 bases at V and 7 bases at J; junction bases unmatched: 9. CDR1 and CDR2 from the germline V gene are MNHNS and SASEGT. CDR3 DNA sequence: TGTGCCAGCAGCCCGACAGGGAGCCCCCAGCCCCAGCATTTT. Protein: CASSPTGSPQPQHF.

This chain connects TRBV3-1 to TRBJ1-1; D is undetermined. The CDR3 is 15 amino acids. Germline assignment: CDR1 LGHDT and CDR2 YNNKEL (reference sequence). V lost 1 base to trimming and J lost 3 bases, with 12 bases between them. The CDR3 loop is CASSQVAGYDTEAFF. The CDR3 DNA reads as TGTGCCAGCAGCCAAGTCGCGGGGTATGACACTGAAGCTTTCTTT.

This clonotype has a count of ten or more. This chain joins TRBV3-1 and TRBJ2-7, with D maybe TRBD2 (6 bases). CDR1 is LGHDT and CDR2 is YNNKEL in the germline V gene (reference sequence). This CDR3 region has 18 residues. Trimming cost V 2 bases and J 1 base, with 21 bases left between them. CDR3 region: CASSQLGSPGAPSYEQYF. The CDR3 coding sequence is TGTGCCAGCAGCCAACTAGGCTCCCCGGGAGCCCCTTCCTACGAGCAGTACTTC.

In its sample, this clonotype was seen a few times. This chain links TRBV6-5 with TRBJ2-6; no clear D. V lost 0 bases and J lost 0, with 12 bases in between. Per the germline V gene, CDR1 is MNHEY and CDR2 is SVGAGI. This CDR3 comprises 18 residues. The CDR3 here is CASSYSQMVTSGANVLTF. CDR3 sequence (DNA): TGTGCCAGCAGTTACTCCCAAATGGTTACCTCTGGGGCCAACGTCCTGACTTTC.

The V gene is TRBV5-1, the J gene TRBJ2-1; TRBD2 matches at 11 bases. This CDR3 spans 20 amino acids. Germline V lookup: CDR1 SGHRS, CDR2 YFSETQ. V shed 1 base and J 0 bases; nucleotides not matched to a gene: 12. The CDR3 loop reads CASSLWASGGTTSSYNEQFF. The CDR3 nucleotides are TGCGCCAGCAGCTTGTGGGCTAGCGGGGGGACTACGAGCTCCTACAATGAGCAGTTCTTC.

The chain employs TRBV9 and TRBJ2-7, with 9 bases matching TRBD2. There are 17 residues in the CDR3. V was clipped by 3 bases and J by 0 bases; unmatched bases: 10. Germline V gives CDR1 SGDLS, CDR2 YYNGEE. Here the CDR3 reads CASSDRYLAGSSYEQYF. CDR3 DNA sequence: TGTGCCAGCAGCGACCGCTATCTAGCGGGAAGCTCCTACGAGCAGTACTTC.

J is TRBJ2-3 and V is TRBV5-1; tentatively, D is TRBD2 (5 bases). Germline-derived CDR1 and CDR2 are SGHRS and YFSETQ. Deletions cut 5 bases from V and 2 bases from J, with 9 bases between. CDR3 size: 13 residues. The CDR3 nucleotides read TGCGCCAGCAGTGAGGGTTCCACAGATACGCAGTATTTT. Translated, it gives CASSEGSTDTQYF. Full variable domain (missing parts from reference TRBV5-1 and TRBJ2-3): KAGVTQTPRYLIKTRGQQVTLSCSPISGHRSVSWYQQTPGQGLQFLFEYFSETQRNKGNFPGRFSGRQFSNSRSEMNVSTLELGDSALYLCASSEGSTDTQYFGPGTRLTVL.

This chain joins TRBV6-2 or TRBV6-3 and TRBJ2-7; tentatively, D is TRBD1 (5 bases). Trimming took 2 bases from V and 5 from J, leaving 19 bases between them. The CDR3 contains 16 residues. CDR1 and CDR2 (germline): MNHEY, SVGEGT. The CDR3 DNA is TGTGCCAGCAGTTACAAACCCGACAGCCCGGGCGACGAGCAGTACTTC. Translation: CASSYKPDSPGDEQYF.

CDR3 sequence (DNA): TGCGCCAGCAGACTAGCGGGAGAGGACGAGCAGTACTTC. This translates into CASRLAGEDEQYF. The chain recombines TRBV5-1 with TRBJ2-7, with 11 bases identical to TRBD2. The V and J ends lost 5 bases and 5 bases, in that order; junction bases with no gene match: 3. The CDR3 runs to 13 residues. Germline assignment: CDR1 SGHRS and CDR2 YFSETQ.

This clonotype was observed at least ten times. The chain has TRBV20-1 and TRBJ2-3; 7 nucleotides line up with TRBD2. After removal of 0 bases from V and 2 bases from J, the junction contained 8 bases not matched to a gene. The CDR3 runs to 16 residues. In germline, CDR1 is DFQATT, CDR2 SNEGSKA (reference sequence). The CDR3 DNA reads as TGCAGTGCTAGAGATCGGATGGCGGGGGTCACAGATACGCAGTATTTT. Translating gives CSARDRMAGVTDTQYF.

There are many counts of this clonotype. This sequence joins TRBV27 and TRBJ1-2; D unclear. The CDR3 consists of 16 residues. Germline loops: CDR1 MNHEY, CDR2 SMNVEV (reference sequence). V shed 0 bases and J shed 3 bases, with 14 bases lying between them. The CDR3 nucleotides read TGTGCCAGCAGTTTATCTGGCCGGGATCCGTACTATGGCTACACCTTC. Amino acids: CASSLSGRDPYYGYTF.

Of note for this clonotype: A much larger clone is a single base away; this may be a read error. The chain is built from TRBV6-5 and TRBJ2-3; D is unresolved. The germline V gene encodes CDR1 MNHEY and CDR2 SVGAGI. The V gene lost 0 bases and the J gene lost 2 bases, with 9 bases spanning the gap. The CDR3 extends over 15 amino acids. The CDR3 bases are TGTGCCAGCAGTTACTCGGGCGCTGACACAGATACGCAGTATTTT. It encodes CASSYSGADTDTQYF.

This clonotype has just a few counts. The DNA for the CDR3 is TGCGCCAGCAGCCCGGATGGGGGGGGACGGTGGGGAGAGCAGTTCTTC. It yields the protein CASSPDGGGRWGEQFF. This rearrangement joins TRBV5-1 to TRBJ2-1, with TRBD2 identical over 7 bases. This CDR3 is 16 amino acids long. Germline V CDR1 and CDR2: SGHRS, YFSETQ. V shed 4 bases, J shed 10 bases, and the junction held 17 bases outside the gene matches.

This clonotype was detected ten times or more. V and J are TRBV9 and TRBJ1-2; unclear D gene. Germline V gives CDR1 SGDLS, CDR2 YYNGEE. The CDR3 extends over 14 amino acids. Between the trimmed V and J ends, which lost 0 bases and 3 bases, there was a span of 9 bases. CDR3 DNA sequence: TGTGCCAGCAGCGTAGAATGGGATCACTATGGCTACACCTTC. Amino acid sequence: CASSVEWDHYGYTF.

This clonotype has a count of ten or more. V is TRBV20-1 and J is TRBJ1-1, with 7 positions matching TRBD1. The CDR3 is made up of 12 amino acids. The V and J ends lost 6 bases and 1 base, in that order; junction bases with no gene match: 2. The germline gives CDR1 DFQATT, CDR2 SNEGSKA (reference sequence). CDR3 DNA sequence: TGCAGTGCCCGACAGGGGAACACTGAAGCTTTCTTT. Translation gives CSARQGNTEAFF.

This chain joins TRBV7-9 and TRBJ2-3, with 9 nucleotides matching TRBD2. Losses at the gene ends were 8 bases for V and 5 bases for J; bases not matched to a gene: 14. CDR1 is SEHNR and CDR2 is FQNEAQ in the germline V gene (reference sequence). The CDR3 has 16 residues. Here the CDR3 DNA reads TGTGCCAGCCGCAGTCTAGCGGGGTCTATGGGAGATACGCAGTATTTT. Its translation: CASRSLAGSMGDTQYF.

This clonotype was seen a few times. This chain connects TRBV25-1 to TRBJ1-4, with D perhaps TRBD1 (6 bases). This CDR3 is 17 amino acids long. The germline V and J ends were trimmed by 4 bases and 3 bases, with 18 bases remaining between them. CDR1 is MGHDK, CDR2 SYGVNS, per germline. The CDR3 DNA reads TGTGCCAGCAGTGCTCTAGGGGGGAAGATCCCTAATGAAAAACTGTTTTTT. Protein: CASSALGGKIPNEKLFF.

This clonotype was detected only a few times. The chain carries TRBV6-5 and TRBJ1-1, with TRBD1 as a possible D gene (6 bases). The CDR3 totals 16 residues. CDR1 is MNHEY and CDR2 is SVGAGI in the germline V gene. With 4 bases removed from V and 6 bases from J, the gap between germline ends came to 21 bases. The CDR3: CASSFAPQGPGAEAFF. DNA for the CDR3: TGTGCCAGCAGTTTCGCCCCACAGGGACCGGGCGCTGAAGCTTTCTTT.

The CDR3 spells CSARDPRRGYNEQFF. DNA of the CDR3: TGCAGTGCTAGAGATCCGCGCAGGGGTTACAATGAGCAGTTCTTC. V and J are TRBV20-1 and TRBJ2-1, with D tentatively TRBD1 (6 bases). Trimming stripped 0 bases from V and 4 bases from J, with 13 bases between. The CDR3 is 15 amino acids. The germline CDR1 and CDR2 sequences are DFQATT and SNEGSKA (reference sequence).

This clonotype was detected many times. The chain carries TRBV5-1 and TRBJ1-1; TRBD1 matches 7 bases. V lost 4 bases, J lost 1 base, and 1 base stayed unmatched. Germline V gene sequence: CDR1 SGHRS, CDR2 YFSETQ. The CDR3 has 13 residues. The CDR3 is CASSRTGNTEAFF. The CDR3 nucleotides are TGCGCCAGCAGCAGGACAGGGAACACTGAAGCTTTCTTT.

The rearrangement links TRBV7-2 to TRBJ2-7, with 13 positions matching TRBD2. Germline V gene data show CDR1 as SGHTA and CDR2 as FQGNSA. The CDR3 has 13 residues. V lost 9 bases to trimming and J lost 7 bases; unmatched junction nucleotides: 6. CDR3 sequence: CARPLAGGFEQYF. DNA for the CDR3: TGTGCCAGACCACTAGCGGGGGGGTTTGAGCAGTACTTC.

Regarding this clonotype: At one of its ends the junction is not consistent with the germline gene, which may arise from a read error. CDR3 nucleotide sequence: TGCGCCAGCAGCGCCACAGGAGACTCTGGAAACACCATGTATTTT. Its protein product is CASSATGDSGNTMYF. V gene TRBV5-1 combines with J gene TRBJ1-3, with a weak D call TRBD1 (5 bases). The CDR3 spans 15 residues. From germline, CDR1 is SGHRS and CDR2 YFSETQ. Variable domain in full (rest from reference TRBV5-1 and TRBJ1-3): KAGVTQTPRYLIKTRGQQVTLSCSPISGHRSVSWYQQTPGQGLQFLFEYFSETQRNKGNFPGRFSGRQFSNSRSEMNVSTLELGDSALYLCASSATGDSGNTMYFGEGSWLTVV.

This clonotype occurred a few times. DNA for the CDR3: TGTGCCAGCAGCCCGGGGCTAGCCACGGAGACCCAGTACTTC. Protein: CASSPGLATETQYF. This chain uses TRBV2 with TRBJ2-5; the D call may be TRBD1 or TRBD2 (5 bases each). The CDR3 length is 14 residues. The V gene's germline CDR1 is SNHLY and CDR2 FYNNEI. V was pared by 6 bases and J by 5 bases, with 16 bases between.

This clonotype came up many times. The rearrangement joins TRBV5-1 to TRBJ1-1, with D perhaps TRBD1 (5 bases). The CDR3 extends over 16 amino acids. The germline CDR1 and CDR2 sequences are SGHRS and YFSETQ. V lost 4 bases to trimming and J lost 1 base, with 17 bases between them. CDR3 sequence reads: CASSGAHGQGNTEAFF. The CDR3 nucleotides read TGCGCCAGCAGCGGGGCCCACGGTCAGGGGAACACTGAAGCTTTCTTT.

This chain connects TRBV20-1 to TRBJ1-4; D is ambiguous. V shed 1 base and J shed 0 bases, with 18 bases lying between them. The germline V gene encodes CDR1 DFQATT and CDR2 SNEGSKA (reference sequence). The CDR3 runs to 18 residues. The CDR3, as DNA: TGCAGTGCTAGAGTTGTACAGAGTGCGCCTGCAACTAATGAAAAACTGTTTTTT. Residues: CSARVVQSAPATNEKLFF.